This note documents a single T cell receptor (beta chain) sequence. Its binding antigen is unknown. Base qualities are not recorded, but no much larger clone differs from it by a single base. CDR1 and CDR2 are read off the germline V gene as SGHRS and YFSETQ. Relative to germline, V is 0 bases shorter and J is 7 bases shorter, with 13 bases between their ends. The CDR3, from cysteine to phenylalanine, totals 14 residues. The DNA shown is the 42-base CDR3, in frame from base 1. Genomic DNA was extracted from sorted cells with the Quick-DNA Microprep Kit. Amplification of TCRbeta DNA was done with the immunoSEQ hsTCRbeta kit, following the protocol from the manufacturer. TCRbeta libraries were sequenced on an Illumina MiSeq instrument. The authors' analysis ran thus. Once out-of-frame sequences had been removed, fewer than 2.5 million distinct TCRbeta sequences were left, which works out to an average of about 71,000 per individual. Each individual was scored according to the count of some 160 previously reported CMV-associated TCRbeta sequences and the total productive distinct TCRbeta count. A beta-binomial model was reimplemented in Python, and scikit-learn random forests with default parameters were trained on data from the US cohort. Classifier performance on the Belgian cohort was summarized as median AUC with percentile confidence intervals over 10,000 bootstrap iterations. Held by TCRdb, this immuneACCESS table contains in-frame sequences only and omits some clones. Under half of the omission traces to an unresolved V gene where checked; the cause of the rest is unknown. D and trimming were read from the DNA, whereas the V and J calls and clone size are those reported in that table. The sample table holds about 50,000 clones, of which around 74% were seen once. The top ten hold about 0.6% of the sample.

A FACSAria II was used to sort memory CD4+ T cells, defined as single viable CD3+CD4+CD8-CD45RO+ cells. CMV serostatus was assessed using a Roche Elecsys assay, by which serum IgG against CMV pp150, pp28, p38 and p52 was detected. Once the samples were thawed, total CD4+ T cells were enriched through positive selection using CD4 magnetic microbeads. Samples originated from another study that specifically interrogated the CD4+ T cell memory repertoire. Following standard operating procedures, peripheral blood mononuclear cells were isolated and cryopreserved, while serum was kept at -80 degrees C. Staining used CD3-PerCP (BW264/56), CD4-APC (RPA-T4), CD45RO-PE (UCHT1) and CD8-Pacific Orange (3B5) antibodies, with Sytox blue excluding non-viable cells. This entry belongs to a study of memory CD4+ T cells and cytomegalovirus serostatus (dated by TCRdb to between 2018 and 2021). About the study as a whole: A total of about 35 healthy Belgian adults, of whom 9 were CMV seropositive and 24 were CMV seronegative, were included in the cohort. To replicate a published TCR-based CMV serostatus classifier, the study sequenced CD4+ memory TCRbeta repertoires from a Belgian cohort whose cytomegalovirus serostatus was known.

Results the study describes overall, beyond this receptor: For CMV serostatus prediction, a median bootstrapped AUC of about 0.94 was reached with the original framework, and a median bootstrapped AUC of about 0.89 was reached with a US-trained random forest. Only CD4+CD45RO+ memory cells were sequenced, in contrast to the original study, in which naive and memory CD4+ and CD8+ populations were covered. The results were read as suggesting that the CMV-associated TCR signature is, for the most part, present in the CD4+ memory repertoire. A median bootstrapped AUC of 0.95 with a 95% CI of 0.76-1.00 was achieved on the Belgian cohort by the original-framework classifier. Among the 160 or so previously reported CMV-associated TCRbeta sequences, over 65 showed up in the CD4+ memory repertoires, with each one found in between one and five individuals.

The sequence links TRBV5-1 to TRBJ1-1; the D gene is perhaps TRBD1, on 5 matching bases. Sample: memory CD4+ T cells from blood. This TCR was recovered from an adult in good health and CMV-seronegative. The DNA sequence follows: TGCGCCAGCAGCTTGGCCCCTGGCAGGGATGAAGCTTTCTTT. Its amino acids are CASSLAPGRDEAFF.